These 22 T cell receptor beta chains came from one sample sequenced in a study of Ad26.COV2.S vaccination and SARS-CoV-2 variants (TCRdb year 2021). Preparation of the library involved the immunoSEQ multiplex PCR assay. TCRdb carries this immuneACCESS record with in-frame sequences only. Its versions omit some clonotypes, under half of them owing to an unresolved V gene in the studies checked, with the rest unexplained. The sample records about 440,000 clones, about 90% of which are singletons. The ten largest clonotypes hold more than 3.5% of the sample. The treatment or condition label corresponds to: roughly 18 received Ad26.COV2.S at low or high dose, single or two shots; 5 received placebo; per-sample allocation not given. Repertoires of vaccine and placebo recipients were sequenced from samples collected on day 63 after the first injection. This specimen consisted of peripheral blood, obtained in a trial of Ad26.COV2.S vaccine versus placebo. These receptors all come from a person aged 18 to 59 who received the Ad26.COV2.S COVID-19 vaccine or a placebo.

This chain connects TRBV10-3 to TRBJ2-3, with TRBD2 identical over 9 bases. Germline V lookup: CDR1 ENHRY, CDR2 SYGVKD. The CDR3 loop spans 14 amino acids. V was clipped by 4 bases and J by 5 bases; unmatched bases: 4. CDR3 loop: CAISGREGRDTQYF. The DNA of the CDR3 is TGTGCCATCAGTGGGCGGGAGGGCCGAGATACGCAGTATTTT.

The count of this clone is one. The rearrangement joins TRBV2 to TRBJ2-3; 7 bases are shared with TRBD1. From germline, CDR1 is SNHLY and CDR2 FYNNEI. The CDR3 covers 15 residues. J was trimmed by 2 bases and V by 5 bases; bases with no gene match: 7. CDR3 bases: TGTGCCAGCAGTTACAGGGGCGCACCCACAGATACGCAGTATTTT. This gives the protein CASSYRGAPTDTQYF.

This chain joins TRBV5-5 and TRBJ2-7; 8 bases are shared with TRBD1. J was trimmed by 4 bases and V by 1 base; bases with no gene match: 1. Germline V gene data show CDR1 as SGHKS and CDR2 as YYEKEE (reference sequence). The CDR3 is made up of 13 amino acids. CDR3 sequence (DNA): TGTGCCAGCAGCTTGAGGGACAGGTACGAGCAGTACTTC. Translating gives CASSLRDRYEQYF.

V and J are TRBV19 and TRBJ2-3; 9 nucleotides line up with TRBD2. CDR3 size: 15 residues. The V gene end was trimmed by 4 bases and the J gene end by 6 bases; junction bases not matched to a gene: 8. Germline assignment: CDR1 LNHDA and CDR2 SQIVND (reference sequence). In DNA form, the CDR3 reads TGTGCCAGTAGTAATAGCGGGAGTGGTTCTGATACGCAGTATTTT. Protein product: CASSNSGSGSDTQYF.

This clone has a single count. The chain recombines TRBV15 with TRBJ2-1, with a weak D call TRBD2 (6 bases). The ends were cut back, 5 bases at V and 6 bases at J, with 11 bases in the middle. The CDR3 is made up of 13 amino acids. The germline CDR1 and CDR2 sequences are LNHNV and YYDKDF (reference sequence). The chain's CDR3 is CATSRAGSNEQFF. CDR3 nucleotide sequence: TGTGCCACCAGCCGAGCGGGCAGCAATGAGCAGTTCTTC.

The chain is built from TRBV2 and TRBJ2-1; unclear D gene. Trimming cost V 1 base and J 16 bases, with 5 bases left between them. Germline CDR1 SNHLY, CDR2 FYNNEI. The CDR3 extends over 9 amino acids. CDR3 protein: CASSEVDFF. The DNA of the CDR3 is TGTGCCAGCAGTGAAGTCGACTTCTTC.

This clone was seen only once. CDR3 coding DNA: TGTGCCAGCAGCAGACAGGGCACTGAAGCTTTCTTT. It is translated as CASSRQGTEAFF. The chain employs TRBV6-6 and TRBJ1-1; 7 nucleotides match TRBD1. The CDR3 covers 12 residues. The germline CDR1 and CDR2 sequences are MNHNY and SVGAGI (reference sequence). V lost 6 bases and J lost 4; bases outside the gene matches: 2.

The chain has TRBV3-1 (or the pseudogene TRBV3-2) and TRBJ1-2; possible D gene TRBD1, 6 bases. V was shortened by 4 bases and J by 3 bases, with 9 bases between the two germline ends. The CDR3 runs 13 residues. CDR1 and CDR2 from the germline V gene are LGHDT and YNNKEL (reference sequence). The CDR3 sequence: CASSPDRYYGYTF. The CDR3 DNA sequence: TGTGCCAGCAGCCCCGACAGGTACTATGGCTACACCTTC.

This clone appeared once. V and J are TRBV7-3 and TRBJ2-1; D is possibly TRBD2 (6 bases). The length of the CDR3 is 16 residues. V dropped 3 bases and J dropped 1 base, with 13 bases sitting between them. The germline CDR1 and CDR2 sequences are SGHTA and FQGTGA. The CDR3 loop is CASSFGRRGSYNEQFF. The DNA for the CDR3 is TGTGCCAGCAGCTTCGGGCGGAGGGGATCCTACAATGAGCAGTTCTTC.

The J gene is TRBJ1-6, the V gene TRBV5-1, with a weak D call TRBD1 (5 bases). There are 15 residues in the CDR3. V was cut by 0 bases and J by 10 bases, with 14 bases left in between. Germline assignment: CDR1 SGHRS and CDR2 YFSETQ. CDR3 in DNA: TGCGCCAGCAGCTTGGACGGGGGGAGAGGGTCACCCCTCCACTTT. This codes for CASSLDGGRGSPLHF.

The rearrangement links TRBV24-1 to TRBJ2-1, with 9 nucleotides matching TRBD1. Germline V CDR1 and CDR2: KGHDR, SFDVKD. J lost 6 bases, V lost 0 bases, and 5 bases had no gene match. The CDR3 totals 16 residues. The DNA of the CDR3 is TGTGCCACCAGTGATTTGCGGACAGGGGTTCGCAATGAGCAGTTCTTC. Translation gives CATSDLRTGVRNEQFF.

The table lists this clone with a count of one. The genes are TRBV2 and TRBJ1-1; D is undetermined. The CDR3 sequence is 13 residues long. The V end was cut by 7 bases, the J end by 0 bases, with 9 bases between. Germline V gene sequence: CDR1 SNHLY, CDR2 FYNNEI. In DNA form, the CDR3 reads TGTGCCAGCAAAGGTGCTATGAACACTGAAGCTTTCTTT. This sequence encodes CASKGAMNTEAFF.

This sequence joins TRBV15 and TRBJ1-3; possibly TRBD1 for D (5 bases). The CDR3 runs 16 residues. Trimming pared 0 bases from V and 2 bases from J, leaving 11 bases between. Per the germline V gene, CDR1 is LNHNV and CDR2 is YYDKDF (reference sequence). CDR3 amino acids: CATSRDGGRAGNTIYF. For the CDR3, the DNA is TGTGCCACCAGCAGAGATGGGGGTCGCGCTGGAAACACCATATATTTT.

This clone was seen a few times. The chain couples TRBV6-2 or TRBV6-3 to TRBJ2-7; TRBD2 is a possible D gene (6 bases). Trimming left V 5 bases short and J 5 bases short, with 13 bases between. CDR1 and CDR2 from the germline V gene are MNHEY and SVGEGT. There are 13 residues in the CDR3. This CDR3 is CASSPTSMHEQYF. The CDR3 coding sequence is TGTGCCAGCAGTCCCACTAGCATGCACGAGCAGTACTTC.

This clone came up a few times. The rearrangement links TRBV7-2 to TRBJ2-5, with D perhaps being TRBD1 or TRBD2 (5 bases each). Germline V gene lookup returns CDR1 SGHTA and CDR2 FQGNSA. Trimming cost V 6 bases and J 4 bases, with 18 bases left between them. CDR3 length: 15 amino acids. The DNA for the CDR3 is TGTGCCAGCAGATCCGTTGCAGGGAGCGGAGAGACCCAGTACTTC. Its protein is CASRSVAGSGETQYF.

The genes are TRBV28 and TRBJ2-7; possible D gene TRBD2, 6 bases. Trimming took 3 bases from V and 4 from J, leaving 16 bases between them. The CDR3 totals 15 residues. The germline CDR1 and CDR2 sequences are MDHEN and SYDVKM. The CDR3 DNA is TGTGCCAGCAGTTTTCTGCGGGAACAAGCTTACGAGCAGTACTTC. Translated, it gives CASSFLREQAYEQYF.

V gene TRBV5-4 combines with J gene TRBJ2-2; 8 bases agree with TRBD2. Germline CDR1 SGHNT, CDR2 YYREEE (reference sequence). Trimming removed 4 bases from V and 5 bases from J; junction bases left unmatched: 16. The CDR3 sequence is 18 residues long. The CDR3 bases are TGTGCCAGCAGCCACCAACGGCTTACGGGAGGGCCGACCGGGGAGCTGTTTTTT. Protein product: CASSHQRLTGGPTGELFF.

The rearrangement links TRBV7-2 to TRBJ2-2; D ambiguous. V was pared by 6 bases and J by 1 base, with 9 bases between. From germline, CDR1 is SGHTA and CDR2 FQGNSA. This CDR3 has 14 amino acids. The chain's CDR3 is CASSSDRNTGELFF. The CDR3 DNA follows: TGTGCCAGCAGTTCAGACCGGAACACCGGGGAGCTGTTTTTT. The full variable domain, in which reference TRBV7-2 and TRBJ2-2 provide the parts outside the CDR3, is GAGVSQSPSNKVTEKGKDVELRCDPISGHTALYWYRQSLGQGLEFLIYFQGNSAPDKSGLPSDRFSAERTGGSVSTLTIQRTQQEDSAVYLCASSSDRNTGELFFGEGSRLTVL.

The genes are TRBV2 and TRBJ1-2; 9 nucleotides match TRBD1. From germline, CDR1 is SNHLY and CDR2 FYNNEI. The CDR3 consists of 13 residues. The trim removed 6 bases at V and 6 bases at J, leaving 5 bases unmatched. CDR3 sequence: CASRGDRADGYTF. CDR3 bases: TGTGCCAGCAGGGGGGACAGGGCAGATGGCTACACCTTC.

J is TRBJ2-5 and V is TRBV11-1, with D perhaps matching TRBD1 or TRBD2 (5 bases each). V lost 2 bases, J lost 5 bases, and 15 bases lay in between. The CDR3 spans 15 residues. Germline loops: CDR1 SGHAT, CDR2 FQDESV (reference sequence). Here the CDR3 DNA reads TGTGCCAGCAGCTTATCCGGGGTTTGGGGGGAGACCCAGTACTTC. This translates into CASSLSGVWGETQYF.

The chain couples TRBV27 to TRBJ1-4, with 7 nucleotides matching TRBD1. Trimming took 6 bases from V and 0 from J; bases not matched to a gene: 1. Germline V CDR1 and CDR2: MNHEY, SMNVEV (reference sequence). The CDR3 loop spans 14 amino acids. The CDR3 DNA follows: TGTGCCAGCAGGCAGGGGGCAACTAATGAAAAACTGTTTTTT. This codes for CASRQGATNEKLFF.

In DNA form, the CDR3 reads TGTGCCAGCAGCCAAGAGAGCAGATTGGATACGCAGTATTTT. Its translation is CASSQESRLDTQYF. V gene TRBV3-1 (or the pseudogene TRBV3-2) combines with J gene TRBJ2-3; D is unresolved. CDR1 is LGHDT, CDR2 YNNKEL, per germline (reference sequence). V lost 0 bases and J 6 bases, leaving 10 bases between the germline ends. The length of the CDR3 is 14 residues.